This TCR beta chain was identified during a study of post-analysis software for immune sequencing data. As for the study in general: Some patients lacked subtype; others had relapsing-remitting, secondary progressive or progressive-relapsing disease. Whole-study results and caveats: Multiple sclerosis was associated with a significant reduction in normalized Chao1 diversity relative to controls. Batch-mates among the samples co-clustered strongly by F measure. Comparison of patients with controls showed roughly five TRBV segments more frequent in patients, TRBV5-6, TRBV5-1 and TRBV20-1 among them.

The TCR beta cDNA libraries carried unique molecular identifiers. Each CDR3 protein is one row after TCRdb ran MiXCR on the PCR reads. The data show about half a million distinct CDR3 sequences, roughly 45% seen once. CDR1 and CDR2 (germline): LGHNA, YNFKEQ. The CDR3 is 15 amino acids. V lost 0 bases and J 8 bases, leaving 14 bases between the germline ends. Turning to this clonotype: What it recognizes is unknown.

This receptor was identified in a girl between 10 and 17 years old with multiple sclerosis. Input material: blood. The chain recombines TRBV4-2 with TRBJ2-1, with D tentatively TRBD2 (5 bases). CDR3 bases: TGTGCCAGCAGCCAAGATTGGGCAGGTAGCGATGAGCAGTTCTTC. It yields the protein CASSQDWAGSDEQFF.